This TCR beta chain was recovered during a study of T-cell reconstitution after alpha-beta-depleted transplantation in children. Unique molecular identifiers tagged the TCRbeta library. Each CDR3 protein gets one entry after TCRdb re-called the PCR reads with MiXCR. The data contain approximately 150,000 distinct CDR3 sequences, 8% to 10% of them singletons. This clonotype was counted ten times or more. This CDR3 contains 12 residues. The V gene's germline CDR1 is DFQATT and CDR2 SNEGSKA (reference sequence). Trimming pared 5 bases from V and 8 bases from J, leaving 12 bases between. Here the sequenced sample was PBMCs, mostly from graft donor cells, taken 180 days after TCRalphabeta/CD19-depleted stem cell transplant. The TCR originated in a female patient aged 2-9 years who had a stem cell transplant for congenital amegakaryocytic thrombocytopenia, so the T cells may come from the graft donor. The V gene is TRBV20-1, the J gene TRBJ1-4; D uncertain. The CDR3 DNA sequence: TGCAGTGCTTCGAAGCTTGGAGAAAAACTGTTTTTT. Protein sequence: CSASKLGEKLFF.